This TCR beta chain was documented in a study of cytomegalovirus exposure and HLA in healthy donors. The CDR3 sequence is 14 residues long. V lost 0 bases to trimming and J lost 12 bases; unmatched junction nucleotides: 6. Germline CDR1 reads SGHRS; CDR2 reads YFSETQ. Study findings and constraints: Rare TCR sequences predominated, though certain public TCRs were found in many donors. It was assumed in the presence/absence analyses that sequencing depth was roughly uniform across donors.

PCR employed 60 Vbeta and 13 Jbeta primers. TCRdb's copy holds only in-frame clones and misses some; the assay was immunoSEQ multiplex PCR. Here the sample table reports some 64,000 clones. Concerning this clone itself: Its antigen is as yet unknown.

V gene TRBV5-1 combines with J gene TRBJ2-7, with TRBD2 matching 13 bases. This sequence was found in a woman aged 30 to 39 in good health and CMV-seronegative. The specimen sequenced was PBMCs. CDR3 sequence (DNA): TGCGCCAGCAGCTTGGGACTAGCGGGGGGTCCGGGGTACTTC. This sequence encodes CASSLGLAGGPGYF.